The TCR beta chain under discussion was sequenced for a study of blood T cell repertoires in COVID-19. Across the whole study: The cDNA or gDNA used as material had been derived from T cells, B-cell-depleted T cells, or PBMCs.

The data were produced by immunoSEQ multiplex PCR, yet TCRdb's version contains in-frame clones alone and is incomplete. This sample has more than 300,000 clones; 86% occur once, and the top ten carry roughly 10%. Which cohort a participant joined came from the clinical history participants gave. The CDR3 totals 15 residues. Trimming shortened V by 2 bases and J by 8 bases, and 19 bases separated the two germline ends. Germline V gives CDR1 PRHDT, CDR2 FYEKMQ (reference sequence). V is TRBV13 and J is TRBJ2-7; weak D call: TRBD2 (6 bases). Source material: PBMCs or T cells enriched from blood (not recorded which). This sequence originates from a woman in her late teens or twenties who had recovered from COVID-19. The CDR3 loop reads CASSLREALAEKQYF. DNA of the CDR3: TGTGCCAGCAGCTTAAGGGAAGCACTAGCCGAGAAGCAGTACTTC. Using reference TRBV13 and TRBJ2-7 for the parts outside the CDR3, the full variable domain is AAGVIQSPRHLIKEKRETATLKCYPIPRHDTVYWYQQGPGQDPQFLISFYEKMQSDKGSIPDRFSAQQFSDYHSELNMSSLELGDSALYFCASSLREALAEKQYFGPGTRLTVT.